This TCR beta chain derives from a study of blood T cell repertoires in COVID-19. Study details: Both acute and convalescent COVID-19 samples were obtained from the United States, Italy and Spain. From T cells, B-cell-depleted T cells, or PBMCs came the material, which was cDNA or gDNA.

As originally analysed: Amplified reference gene primers provided the basis for estimating nucleated cell counts. The assay was immunoSEQ multiplex PCR, and TCRdb's table has in-frame clones only and misses some. The V and J calls and clone size are taken from that table; D and trimming were inferred from the DNA. The sample comprises 150,000 to 200,000 clones, about 80% of which are singletons, and about 6.3% rests with the top ten. The V end lost 0 bases, the J end lost 0 bases, and 10 bases lay between the germline ends. CDR1 and CDR2 (germline): MNHNS, SASEGT. The CDR3 runs to 16 residues. This TCR was sampled from a man in his sixties with acute or convalescent COVID-19. The chain uses TRBV6-1 and TRBJ2-3, with D perhaps matching TRBD2 (7 bases). The sample was peripheral blood. In nucleotides, the CDR3 is TGTGCCAGCAGTGAAGCTGCGGGGGCTAGCACAGATACGCAGTATTTT. Its translation is CASSEAAGASTDTQYF.